Below are 28 T cell receptor beta chains sequenced from a single sample in a study of metastatic and nonmetastatic thyroid tumors. Until they underwent thyroid surgery, no patient had received any treatment. TCRdb re-called the PCR reads via MiXCR. The sample yields more than 65,000 clones, around 14% seen once. The sequenced material came from blood. The receptors here all came from a male donor with papillary thyroid cancer or a benign thyroid nodule (not recorded which). Some clones in this sample may be carry-over from other donors' samples.

This clone came up many times. J is TRBJ1-6 and V is TRBV28, with TRBD1 as a possible D gene (5 bases). This CDR3 has 20 residues. Germline V CDR1 and CDR2: MDHEN, SYDVKM. The V gene lost 1 base and the J gene lost 5 bases, with 24 bases spanning the gap. The CDR3 here is CASSLYPAISGGEHNSPLHF. CDR3 DNA: TGTGCCAGCAGTTTATACCCTGCAATAAGTGGGGGGGAGCATAATTCACCCCTCCACTTT.

This clone was seen ten or more times. The J gene is TRBJ2-3, the V gene TRBV12-3 or TRBV12-4; perhaps TRBD2 as D (5 bases). Trimming removed 3 bases at V and 2 bases at J, with 18 bases between. CDR3 length equals 17 residues. The CDR3 protein is CASSFSPGSSDTDTQYF. CDR3 nucleotide sequence: TGTGCCAGCAGTTTTTCGCCGGGATCATCTGACACAGATACGCAGTATTTT.

The chain has TRBV7-6 and TRBJ1-2; D gene unclear. The CDR3 sequence is 13 residues long. V lost 5 bases and J 7 bases, leaving 14 bases between the germline ends. Germline CDR1 is SGHVS and CDR2 is FNYEAQ. CDR3 in DNA: TGTGCCAGCAGCCGAGCCTCACTAGGTGGCTACACCTTC. It codes for CASSRASLGGYTF.

This clone was recorded many times. This CDR3 is CASSPTLARGLSNYNEQFF. The DNA of the CDR3 is TGTGCCAGCAGCCCGACACTAGCTAGGGGCCTTTCAAACTACAATGAGCAGTTCTTC. The V call is TRBV14, the J call TRBJ2-1, with D possibly TRBD2 on 6 matching bases. The CDR3 is 19 amino acids. V lost 4 bases and J lost 3, with 25 bases in between. Germline CDR1 reads SGHDN; CDR2 reads FVKESK.

This clone was observed a handful of times. The chain recombines TRBV7-3 with TRBJ1-1; a possible D gene is TRBD1 (6 bases). The CDR3 sequence is 15 residues long. Germline lookup yields CDR1 SGHTA and CDR2 FQGTGA. V lost 5 bases, J lost 4 bases, and 17 bases lay in between. This CDR3 reads CASSRDGGPVTEAFF. CDR3 nucleotides: TGTGCCAGCAGCCGGGACGGGGGGCCTGTCACTGAAGCTTTCTTT.

This clone was seen ten or more times. The chain couples TRBV5-1 to TRBJ1-3; tentatively, D is TRBD1 (6 bases). The CDR3 covers 15 residues. Germline values: CDR1 SGHRS, CDR2 YFSETQ. Trimming removed 2 bases at V and 0 bases at J, with 9 bases between. The CDR3 reads CASSLGGSSGNTIYF. CDR3 nucleotides: TGCGCCAGCAGCTTAGGGGGTAGCTCTGGAAACACCATATATTTT.

The sample holds many counts of this clone. The gene calls are TRBV19 and TRBJ2-1; TRBD1 matches at 8 bases. Looked up from germline, CDR1 is LNHDA and CDR2 is SQIVND (reference sequence). The CDR3 contains 15 residues. Trimming took 5 bases from V and 0 from J; bases not matched to a gene: 3. The CDR3 coding sequence is TGTGCCAGTAGTGACGACAGGGGCTCCTACAATGAGCAGTTCTTC. Residues: CASSDDRGSYNEQFF.

With respect to this clone: An end of the junction differs from the germline gene, which may be a read error. The chain has TRBV6-2 or TRBV6-3 and TRBJ2-7; D is ambiguous. CDR1 is MNHEY and CDR2 is SVGEGT in the germline V gene. The CDR3 length is 13 residues. Written as DNA, the CDR3 is TGTGCCAGCAGTTACTCTAGGGCCTACGAGCAGCACTTC. Amino acids: CASSYSRAYEQHF.

This clone came up many times. The chain has TRBV12-3 or TRBV12-4 and TRBJ1-1; D is uncertain. The CDR3 is 13 residues long. Trimming cost V 3 bases and J 7 bases, with 12 bases left between them. The CDR3 DNA follows: TGTGCCAGCAGTTTTAATCTTGCGGTTGAAGCTTTCTTT. Its protein is CASSFNLAVEAFF.

The table lists this clone with a count of one. Possible read error: a much larger clone is one base away. In DNA, the CDR3 is TGTGCCAGCTCACCAATCGAGGTCGTTAAGACCCGGTACTTC. Its protein is CASSPIEVVKTRYF. The chain links TRBV18 to TRBJ2-5; the D is unclear. CDR1 KGHSH and CDR2 LQKENI come from the germline V gene. The CDR3 is 14 residues long.

In its sample, this clone was seen a few times. This sequence joins TRBV6-2 or TRBV6-3 and TRBJ2-7, with 7 bases matching TRBD1. V gave up 2 bases and J gave up 3 bases; unmatched junction bases: 10. Germline loops: CDR1 MNHEY, CDR2 SVGEGT. The length of the CDR3 is 16 residues. The CDR3 bases are TGTGCCAGCAGTTACACTGGGACAGTAGGTGGCTACGAGCAGTACTTC. Protein: CASSYTGTVGGYEQYF.

This clone was observed at least ten times. The rearrangement links TRBV12-3 or TRBV12-4 to TRBJ2-3; no clear D. V was cut by 1 base and J by 7 bases, with 6 bases left in between. The CDR3 is made up of 12 amino acids. CDR3 amino acids: CASSLGSYTQYF. The CDR3 nucleotides read TGTGCCAGCAGTTTAGGGAGCTATACGCAGTATTTT.

The sample holds many counts of this clone. This chain uses TRBV27 with TRBJ2-1, with 11 bases identical to TRBD2. V gave up 3 bases and J gave up 6 bases; unmatched junction bases: 10. The CDR3 is made up of 17 amino acids. Germline CDR1 is MNHEY and CDR2 is SMNVEV (reference sequence). CDR3 region: CASSFLAGGAERNEQFF. The CDR3 region has the DNA TGTGCCAGCAGTTTCCTAGCGGGAGGAGCTGAACGCAATGAGCAGTTCTTC.

This clone was picked up a small number of times. A much larger clone lies a single base off, so this may be a read error. The genes are TRBV18 and TRBJ1-2; D gene uncertain. CDR1 KGHSH and CDR2 LQKENI come from the germline V gene. The CDR3 totals 14 residues. V was shortened by 2 bases and J by 0 bases, with 7 bases between the two germline ends. The CDR3 spells CASSPSTSNYGYTF. CDR3 nucleotide sequence: TGTGCCAGCTCACCAAGTACATCTAACTATGGCTACACCTTC.

This clone has ten or more counts. V usage is TRBV20-1 and J usage is TRBJ1-2; D gene uncertain. From germline, CDR1 is DFQATT and CDR2 SNEGSKA (reference sequence). The CDR3 totals 13 residues. The V end lost 3 bases, the J end lost 1 base, and 9 bases lay between the germline ends. CDR3 amino acids: CSASHPINYGYTF. The DNA for the CDR3 is TGCAGTGCTAGCCACCCGATTAACTATGGCTACACCTTC.

This chain joins TRBV7-6 and TRBJ2-7; either TRBD1 or TRBD2 may fit D (5 bases each). The V end was cut by 2 bases, the J end by 5 bases, with 25 bases between. The germline CDR1 and CDR2 sequences are SGHVS and FNYEAQ. CDR3 size: 18 residues. The CDR3 DNA reads as TGTGCCAGCAGCTTATCACCTCAAGGTATCGGGGCTTTCAACGAGCAGTACTTC. Its translation: CASSLSPQGIGAFNEQYF.

This clone was detected many times. V usage is TRBV12-3 or TRBV12-4 and J usage is TRBJ2-2; perhaps TRBD2 as D (6 bases). The CDR3 is 15 residues long. Trimming took off 6 bases at V and 0 bases at J, with 11 bases between the two ends. CDR3 DNA: TGTGCCAGCAGGAGCGGGCACGCGAACACCGGGGAGCTGTTTTTT. This encodes CASRSGHANTGELFF.

This clone came up many times. Here the CDR3 DNA reads TGTGCCAGCAGTTTCCGGGAGGCAGATACGCAGTATTTT. It specifies CASSFREADTQYF. The rearrangement links TRBV6-4 to TRBJ2-3, with 7 nucleotides matching TRBD2. V shed 5 bases, J shed 4 bases, and the junction held 3 bases outside the gene matches. This CDR3 is built from 13 residues. Germline V gene sequence: CDR1 MRHNA, CDR2 SNTAGT.

This clone was found a few times. This chain uses TRBV6-2 or TRBV6-3 with TRBJ2-1; D perhaps matches TRBD1 (5 bases). The CDR3 has 15 amino acids. V lost 3 bases and J lost 4, with 13 bases in between. Looked up from germline, CDR1 is MNHEY and CDR2 is SVGEGT. The CDR3 sequence: CASSYQGPVYNEQFF. In DNA form, the CDR3 reads TGTGCCAGCAGTTATCAGGGTCCAGTGTACAATGAGCAGTTCTTC.

In its sample, this clone was seen many times. Being one base from a much bigger clone, this may be a read error. Other DNA variants within this sample encode the same CDR3. The rearrangement joins TRBV6-4 to TRBJ2-5; TRBD1 aligns across 10 bases. The CDR3 length is 15 residues. The germline V gene encodes CDR1 MRHNA and CDR2 SNTAGT. The CDR3 is CASSETGGAGETQYF. CDR3 bases: TGTGCCAGCAGTGAGACAGGGGGCGCAGGAGAGACCCAGTACTTT.

The chain recombines TRBV7-2 with TRBJ2-7; D ambiguous. Per germline, CDR1 SGHTA and CDR2 FQGNSA. V dropped 4 bases and J dropped 1 base, with 14 bases sitting between them. CDR3 size: 15 residues. CDR3 in amino acids: CASSSSVGPSYEQYF. CDR3 coding DNA: TGTGCCAGCAGCTCATCCGTTGGACCGTCCTACGAGCAGTACTTC.

This clone was seen at least ten times. This CDR3 is also generated by other DNA sequences in the sample. V is TRBV7-3 and J is TRBJ2-6; possible D gene TRBD2, 7 bases. Trimming removed 5 bases at V and 0 bases at J, with 17 bases between. This CDR3 has 18 amino acids. The germline CDR1 and CDR2 sequences are SGHTA and FQGTGA. The CDR3 region has the DNA TGTGCCAGCAGCCCCGAGGGGGGGGGAGTCTCTGGGGCCAACGTCCTGACTTTC. Translated, it gives CASSPEGGGVSGANVLTF.

To note about this clone: This may come from a read error, since a much larger clone is one base off. This CDR3 is missing its conserved last phenylalanine or tryptophan, likely due to a read error. The DNA is left out, because the CDR3 cannot be placed on it with certainty; the CDR3 is given as TCRdb lists it. The same CDR3 arises from other DNA sequences in this sample as well. The chain recombines TRBV9 with TRBJ1-1. Germline V lookup: CDR1 SGDLS, CDR2 YYNGEE. The CDR3 has 8 amino acids, counting both end residues. The chain's CDR3 is CASSTGLA.

This clone has only a few counts. This rearrangement joins TRBV27 to TRBJ2-7; the D gene is possibly TRBD1 (5 bases). Deletions cut 9 bases from V and 2 bases from J, with 20 bases between. The CDR3 spans 15 residues. Germline values: CDR1 MNHEY, CDR2 SMNVEV (reference sequence). The CDR3 nucleotides are TGTGCCAGTCGGCACCGGTTTTTGGACACCTACGAGCAGTACTTC. It is translated as CASRHRFLDTYEQYF.

The sample holds many counts of this clone. J is TRBJ2-2 and V is TRBV20-1, with D tentatively TRBD2 (5 bases). The V gene lost 3 bases and the J gene lost 8 bases, with 13 bases spanning the gap. The germline CDR1 and CDR2 sequences are DFQATT and SNEGSKA (reference sequence). The CDR3 spans 13 residues. The CDR3 loop reads CSASRTALGELFF. The CDR3 region has the DNA TGCAGTGCTAGCAGGACTGCTTTAGGGGAGCTGTTTTTT.

This clone showed up many times. This chain joins TRBV13 and TRBJ2-5, with 9 positions matching TRBD2. The CDR3 consists of 16 residues. CDR1 PRHDT and CDR2 FYEKMQ come from the germline V gene (reference sequence). J gave up 5 bases and V 5 bases, and 12 bases lay outside the gene matches. The CDR3 DNA follows: TGTGCCAGCAGCCTGAGGCTAGCGGGACCACGGGAGACCCAGTACTTC. Translation gives CASSLRLAGPRETQYF.

This clone was observed a few times. Possible read error: a much larger clone is one base away. The chain combines TRBV9 with TRBJ1-5, with D unclear. The CDR3 loop spans 14 amino acids. Germline V gene lookup returns CDR1 SGDLS and CDR2 YYNGEE. The V and J ends lost 4 bases and 3 bases respectively, with 11 bases between them. CDR3 loop: CASSRGSVNQPQHF. Here the CDR3 DNA reads TGTGCCAGCAGCCGGGGTAGTGTCAATCAGCCCCAGCATTTT.

As concerns this clone: No conserved phenylalanine or tryptophan is present at the end of the CDR3, so a read error is the likely explanation. This chain joins TRBV20-1 and TRBJ2-7; D is ambiguous. Per the germline V gene, CDR1 is DFQATT and CDR2 is SNEGSKA (reference sequence). The CDR3 has 14 residues. Trimming shortened V by 5 bases and J by 0 bases, and 14 bases separated the two germline ends. CDR3 in DNA: TGCAGTGCTCGTAGCTGGATAAGCTCCTACGAGCAGTACCTC. It encodes CSARSWISSYEQYL.